These T cell receptor beta chains were read from a single sample in a study of cytotoxic CD8 clonotypes in ibrutinib-treated CLL. Profiled with immunoSEQ multiplex PCR; TCRdb holds only in-frame clones, not every one. Of approximately 280,000 clones listed, more than 70% are singletons. The starting material was PBMCs, obtained at disease progression, from a patient treated with ibrutinib. Every receptor here comes from a human donor with chronic lymphocytic leukemia. The CDR3 runs from the conserved cysteine through the conserved F or W. The D gene is left open where the match is weak. The listing skips clone size in some rows; elsewhere it reads once, few, many or a size class.

-,TRBJ1-1,-,TRBV6-6,16,TGTGCCAGCAGTTACTTCCAGCTTGCGGGTTTGACTGAAGCTTTCTTT,CASSYFQLAGLTEAFF
TRBD2,TRBJ2-3,-,TRBV7-2,18,TGTGCCAGCACCCGAAATTCGCTGGCGGGGGGATTCACAGATACGCAGTATTTT,CASTRNSLAGGFTDTQYF
TRBD2,TRBJ2-7,-,TRBV27,12,TGTGCCAGCAGCCGGGGGGGGAACGAGCAGTACTTC,CASSRGGNEQYF
TRBD2,TRBJ2-3,-,TRBV7-2,15,TGTGCCAGCAGTTCAGCGGGAGGCCGTGGAGATACGCAGTATTTT,CASSSAGGRGDTQYF
TRBD1,TRBJ1-2,once,TRBV6-5,14,TGTGCCAGCAGATCCTCAGGGGGGAACTATGGCTACACCTTC,CASRSSGGNYGYTF
TRBD1,TRBJ1-1,once,TRBV4-1,17,TGCGCCAGCAGCCCGGACAGGGGGCTGGTCATGAACACTGAAGCTTTCTTT,CASSPDRGLVMNTEAFF
-,TRBJ1-2,-,TRBV7-8,14,TGTGCCAGCAGCTTTGGCAGAATGAACTATGGCTACACCTTC,CASSFGRMNYGYTF
-,TRBJ1-3,-,TRBV28,15,TGTGCCAGCAGTTTATGGGGGGGCGGTGGAAACACCATATATTTT,CASSLWGGGGNTIYF
-,TRBJ1-1,-,TRBV2,14,TGTGCCAGCAGTGAACGCGGTCTGCACACTGAAGCTTTCTTT,CASSERGLHTEAFF
TRBD2,TRBJ2-1,-,TRBV28,11,TGTGCCAGCAGTTTCGGCGGGAGGGGGTTCTTC,CASSFGGRGFF
-,TRBJ2-3,-,TRBV11-2,11,TGTGCCAGCAGCCCAGACCAATACCAGTATTTT,CASSPDQYQYF
-,TRBJ2-7,-,TRBV20-1,11,TGCAGTGCATCGGACAGCTACGAGCAGTACTTC,CSASDSYEQYF
TRBD1,TRBJ2-7,-,TRBV5-4,15,TGTGCCAGCAGCTTAGACAGGGTAGGGGTGGTCGAGCAGTACTTC,CASSLDRVGVVEQYF
TRBD1,TRBJ1-2,-,TRBV7-9,16,TGTGCCAGCAGCGCTTGGACAGGGCGGGGCGGCTATGGCTACACCTTC,CASSAWTGRGGYGYTF
-,TRBJ2-1,-,TRBV29-1,16,TGCAGCGTTGATGGGACACAGGGTAACTCCTACAATGAGCAGTTCTTC,CSVDGTQGNSYNEQFF
-,TRBJ1-1,once,TRBV6-6,12,TGTGCCAGCAGTTACTTGGAAACTGAAGCTTTCTTT,CASSYLETEAFF
TRBD2,TRBJ2-1,-,TRBV19,17,TGTGCCAGTAGCCAGACTAGCGGGAGGGCGTTGTACAATGAGCAGTTCTTC,CASSQTSGRALYNEQFF
-,TRBJ1-3,-,TRBV6-5,14,TGTGCCAGCAGTTATGGGTTGTGGGGAAACACCATATATTTT,CASSYGLWGNTIYF
-,TRBJ2-6,-,TRBV10-2,16,TGCGCCAGCAGTGAGATAGGCTTCTCTGGGGCCAACGTCCTGACTTTC,CASSEIGFSGANVLTF
-,TRBJ1-3,-,TRBV11-2,17,TGTGCCAGCAGCTTACCCCCGCGGCCCAGCTCTGGAAACACCATATATTTT,CASSLPPRPSSGNTIYF
TRBD2,TRBJ2-1,-,TRBV9,16,TGTGCCAGCAGCCCCACCGGGACTAGCGTATACAATGAGCAGTTCTTC,CASSPTGTSVYNEQFF
TRBD1,TRBJ2-2,-,TRBV6-5,16,TGTGCCAGCAGTTTCCTCACAGGGGGGAACACCGGGGAGCTGTTTTTT,CASSFLTGGNTGELFF
TRBD2,TRBJ2-7,-,TRBV2,16,TGTGCCAGCAGGGGAACTCCGGGACTAGCGTCCTACGAGCAGTACTTC,CASRGTPGLASYEQYF
-,TRBJ2-3,-,TRBV9,15,TGTGCCAGCAGCGTATTGGGACTTTACACAGATACGCAGTATTTT,CASSVLGLYTDTQYF
-,TRBJ2-2,few,TRBV5-1,14,TGCGCCAGCAGCTTCAGGGTGGGCACCGGGGAGCTGTTTTTT,CASSFRVGTGELFF
TRBD2,TRBJ2-5,-,TRBV4-1,15,TGCGCCAGCAGCCGGGGGACTAGCGGTGGGGAGACCCAGTACTTC,CASSRGTSGGETQYF
-,TRBJ1-3,-,TRBV7-9,15,TGTGCCAGCAGCTTAGGAGTGACATCCGGAAACACCATATATTTT,CASSLGVTSGNTIYF
TRBD2,TRBJ2-3,-,TRBV7-3,14,TGTGCCAGCAGCTTAACGGTGCGGGAGGATACGCAGTATTTT,CASSLTVREDTQYF
-,TRBJ2-7,-,TRBV27,14,TGTGCCAGCAGTTTACTTCCACCAGGTGGCGAGCAGTACTTC,CASSLLPPGGEQYF
-,TRBJ1-2,-,TRBV29-1,12,TGCAGCGTTTACAGTAGTCGCTATGGCTACACCTTC,CSVYSSRYGYTF
TRBD2,TRBJ2-5,-,TRBV7-6,16,TGTGCCAGCAGTTTCGCCGGGACTAGCGTTTGGAAGACCCAGTACTTC,CASSFAGTSVWKTQYF
-,TRBJ2-2,-,TRBV6-1,14,TGTGCCAGCAGTGACTTGTACCACACCGGGGAGCTGTTTTTT,CASSDLYHTGELFF
TRBD1,TRBJ2-1,-,TRBV4-3,16,TGCGCCAGCAGCCAAGAGTCGGGACAGGGAAGGTATGAGCAGTTCTTC,CASSQESGQGRYEQFF
-,TRBJ2-1,few,TRBV10-2,13,TGCGCCAGCAGTCCCTGGGAGGCCGATGAGCAGTTCTTC,CASSPWEADEQFF
-,TRBJ1-3,few,TRBV11-3,15,TGTGCCAGCAGCTCATCAACAGGGCCTGGAAACACCATATATTTT,CASSSSTGPGNTIYF
-,TRBJ2-1,-,TRBV27,12,TGTGCCAGCAGTTTCGGTGACAATGAGCAGTTCTTC,CASSFGDNEQFF
TRBD1,TRBJ2-7,few,TRBV2,14,TGTGCCAGCAGAGGGACAGGGGGCTCCTACGAGCAGTACTTC,CASRGTGGSYEQYF
-,TRBJ2-1,-,TRBV10-2,12,TGCGCCAGCAGTGAGTCTCTCAATGAGCAGTTCTTC,CASSESLNEQFF
-,TRBJ1-6,-,TRBV6-6,14,TGTGCCAGCGGAATCGGGACGGGGAATTCACCCCTCCACTTT,CASGIGTGNSPLHF
-,TRBJ1-1,-,TRBV15,15,TGTGCCACCAGCAGAGATCGGGGGTGGACTACTGAAGCTTTCTTT,CATSRDRGWTTEAFF
TRBD1,TRBJ2-5,-,TRBV18,15,TGTGCCAGCTCACCACTGGGGACAGGCCAAGAGACCCAGTACTTC,CASSPLGTGQETQYF
-,TRBJ2-2,-,TRBV9,15,TGTGCCAGCAGCGCAGGAGGGGGGAGCACCGGGGAGCTGTTTTTT,CASSAGGGSTGELFF
-,TRBJ2-5,few,TRBV4-1,15,TGCGCCAGCAGCCAAGTTTGGACGAGCCAAGAGACCCAGTACTTC,CASSQVWTSQETQYF
-,TRBJ2-7,few,TRBV25-1,10,TGTGCCAGCAGTGAATTTGAGCAGTACTTC,CASSEFEQYF
TRBD1,TRBJ2-2,-,TRBV5-1,20,TGCGCCAGCAGCTTGGAAAGAGGGAAATACAGGGGACCAAACACCGGGGAGCTGTTTTTT,CASSLERGKYRGPNTGELFF
TRBD1,TRBJ2-1,-,TRBV10-3,14,TGTGCCACCACCCTGACAGGGATTTACAATGAGCAGTTCTTC,CATTLTGIYNEQFF
-,TRBJ2-7,-,TRBV28,16,TGTGCCAGCTCCCTGGCCCGGAACTATAGGGTCTACGAGCAGTACTTC,CASSLARNYRVYEQYF
TRBD1,TRBJ2-5,-,TRBV7-9,14,TGTGCCAGCAGCCCCACAGGGGACCAAGAGACCCAGTACTTC,CASSPTGDQETQYF
-,TRBJ2-1,few,TRBV27,14,TGTGCCAGCAGTCCCGTGCGACCCGACAATGAGCAGTTCTTC,CASSPVRPDNEQFF
-,TRBJ1-5,-,TRBV5-6,13,TGTGCCAGCAGCTGGGGTAATAATCAGCCCCAGCATTTT,CASSWGNNQPQHF